These 12 T cell receptor beta chains came from one sample sequenced in a study of blood T cell repertoires in COVID-19. Here immunoSEQ multiplex PCR was the method, and the copy in TCRdb shows in-frame clones only, minus some. The sample holds approximately 180,000 clones; roughly 89% are singletons and the top ten take around an eighth. The sequencing sample was made of peripheral blood. The origin of the receptors is a woman between 65 and 79 years old with COVID-19, enrolled during active disease.

In DNA, the CDR3 is TGTGCCAGCTCATCTCAGGGATTTTATAGCAATCAGCCCCAGCATTTT. The encoded protein is CASSSQGFYSNQPQHF. The chain combines TRBV18 with TRBJ1-5; tentatively, D is TRBD1 (5 bases). Germline CDR1 is KGHSH and CDR2 is LQKENI. CDR3 size: 16 residues. V was cut by 5 bases and J by 0 bases, with 14 bases left in between.

The gene calls are TRBV4-1 and TRBJ2-2; tentative D call: TRBD1 (5 bases). The length of the CDR3 is 15 residues. The germline V and J ends were trimmed by 0 bases and 5 bases, with 10 bases remaining between them. CDR1 is MGHRA, CDR2 YSYEKL, per germline. CDR3 DNA sequence: TGCGCCAGCAGCCAAGACGCAGGGCGGACCGGGGAGCTGTTTTTT. It encodes CASSQDAGRTGELFF.

In nucleotides, the CDR3 is TGTGCCAGCAGTTTAGCGGGAGCGGTCGCAGATACGCAGTATTTT. Translation: CASSLAGAVADTQYF. This chain uses TRBV2 with TRBJ2-3, with 9 positions matching TRBD2. CDR1 is SNHLY and CDR2 is FYNNEI in the germline V gene. Trimming removed 5 bases from V and 4 bases from J; junction bases left unmatched: 7. The CDR3 is made up of 15 amino acids.

V and J are TRBV13 and TRBJ1-3; the match to TRBD1 covers 8 bases. V lost 5 bases, J lost 5 bases, and 8 bases stayed unmatched. The CDR3 contains 15 residues. Germline lookup yields CDR1 PRHDT and CDR2 FYEKMQ (reference sequence). DNA for the CDR3: TGTGCCAGCAGCCCCGGACAGGGTTATAGAAACACCATATATTTT. Its translation: CASSPGQGYRNTIYF.

This chain uses TRBV6-1 with TRBJ1-5; a possible D gene is TRBD1 (5 bases). The germline V gene has CDR1 MNHNS and CDR2 SASEGT. Trimming shortened V by 1 base and J by 4 bases, and 8 bases separated the two germline ends. This CDR3 has 14 amino acids. The CDR3 nucleotides read TGTGCCAGCAGTGAAGACAGGATTAATCAGCCCCAGCATTTT. It is translated as CASSEDRINQPQHF.

V gene TRBV28 combines with J gene TRBJ2-1; 8 nucleotides agree with TRBD1. CDR3 length: 15 residues. The trim removed 1 base at V and 7 bases at J, leaving 6 bases unmatched. Germline V gene sequence: CDR1 MDHEN, CDR2 SYDVKM. The CDR3 sequence is CASSLYTQGANEQFF. The CDR3 DNA is TGTGCCAGCAGTTTATATACGCAGGGGGCGAATGAGCAGTTCTTC.

The V call is TRBV7-9, the J call TRBJ1-4; 7 positions agree with TRBD1. The germline gives CDR1 SEHNR, CDR2 FQNEAQ (reference sequence). J was trimmed by 6 bases and V by 1 base; bases with no gene match: 5. CDR3 length: 15 residues. The CDR3 region has the DNA TGTGCCAGCAGCTTAGGGGACAGACAAGATGAAAAACTGTTTTTT. This codes for CASSLGDRQDEKLFF.

This clone appeared a few times. The V call is TRBV28, the J call TRBJ2-5; a possible D gene is TRBD2 (6 bases). Germline CDR1 reads MDHEN; CDR2 reads SYDVKM. This CDR3 comprises 13 residues. The V and J ends lost 6 bases and 4 bases respectively, with 12 bases between them. The CDR3 region is CASSQTGVETQYF. In nucleotides, the CDR3 is TGTGCCAGCAGCCAGACGGGAGTAGAGACCCAGTACTTC.

The V and J genes are TRBV28 and TRBJ1-2, with D unresolved. With 3 bases removed from V and 4 bases from J, the gap between germline ends came to 15 bases. The CDR3 runs to 15 residues. In germline, CDR1 is MDHEN, CDR2 SYDVKM. The CDR3: CASSFGSSNFYGYTF. The CDR3 nucleotides read TGTGCCAGCAGTTTCGGGTCATCAAACTTCTATGGCTACACCTTC.

This clone has more than one count but fewer than ten. The chain employs TRBV6-5 and TRBJ1-1, with TRBD1 identical over 7 bases. Germline loops: CDR1 MNHEY, CDR2 SVGAGI. The trim removed 9 bases at V and 3 bases at J, leaving 10 bases unmatched. The CDR3 is 14 amino acids. CDR3 bases: TGTGCCAGTACTGACAGGGTGGCGTACACTGAAGCTTTCTTT. It translates to CASTDRVAYTEAFF.

The gene calls are TRBV5-4 and TRBJ2-7; D is perhaps TRBD2 (7 bases). The germline gives CDR1 SGHNT, CDR2 YYREEE (reference sequence). The CDR3 is 16 residues long. Between the trimmed V and J ends, which lost 4 bases and 0 bases, there was a span of 17 bases. CDR3 protein: CASSRGASANSYEQYF. DNA for the CDR3: TGTGCCAGCAGCCGGGGGGCTAGCGCGAACTCCTACGAGCAGTACTTC.

The rearrangement links TRBV27 to TRBJ1-1; 8 nucleotides line up with TRBD1. J gave up 3 bases and V 3 bases, and 3 bases lay outside the gene matches. Germline lookup yields CDR1 MNHEY and CDR2 SMNVEV (reference sequence). The CDR3 spans 14 residues. The CDR3 DNA follows: TGTGCCAGCAGTTTGGACAGGGTTGACACTGAAGCTTTCTTT. Translated, it gives CASSLDRVDTEAFF.